The rows below give T cell receptor beta chains drawn from one sample of a study of blood T cell repertoires in COVID-19. Assay: immunoSEQ multiplex PCR; the TCRdb copy retains only in-frame clones and omits some. The sample consists of about 200,000 clones, roughly 81% of them appearing once. Sequencing input: peripheral blood. The receptors were gathered from a woman aged 50 to 60 with active or convalescent COVID-19. Both conserved end residues are part of each CDR3. A D gene is named only where the DNA matches it firmly. Some rows have no size entry. The others give once, few or many, or a class for an expanded clone.

.,TRBJ2-3,TRBV5-1,.,CASSLTADTQYF,TGCGCCAGCAGCTTGACAGCAGATACGCAGTATTTT
.,TRBJ1-3,TRBV13,.,CASSNGGRAGNTIYF,TGTGCCAGCAGCAACGGCGGCAGGGCTGGAAACACCATATATTTT
.,TRBJ2-2,TRBV5-4,TRBD2,CASAIGGGGRNTGELFF,TGTGCCAGCGCTATCGGCGGGGGAGGTCGTAACACCGGGGAGCTGTTTTTT
once,TRBJ2-2,TRBV27,.,CASGGFRSTGELFF,TGTGCCAGCGGTGGTTTTCGTAGCACCGGGGAGCTGTTTTTT
.,TRBJ2-4,TRBV11-2,TRBD1,CASSPRTGDIQYF,TGTGCCAGCAGCCCGCGAACAGGGGACATTCAGTACTTC
.,TRBJ2-3,TRBV5-1,.,CASSIGTDTQYF,TGCGCCAGCAGTATCGGCACAGATACGCAGTATTTT
.,TRBJ1-6,TRBV19,.,CASRTTGSGSPLHF,TGTGCCAGTAGGACAACGGGGAGTGGGTCACCCCTCCACTTT
.,TRBJ2-1,TRBV12-3/TRBV12-4,.,CASSFERDEQFF,TGTGCCAGCAGTTTTGAACGGGATGAGCAGTTCTTC
.,TRBJ2-1,TRBV6-4,TRBD2,CASSDSNQGGEQFF,TGTGCCAGCAGTGACTCGAACCAGGGAGGGGAGCAGTTCTTC
once,TRBJ2-3,TRBV5-1,.,CASSFEFTDTQYF,TGCGCCAGCAGCTTTGAGTTCACAGATACGCAGTATTTT
.,TRBJ2-7,TRBV5-6,TRBD2,CASSFGLAGVSSYEQYF,TGTGCCAGCAGCTTTGGACTAGCGGGAGTGAGCTCCTACGAGCAGTACTTC
.,TRBJ2-7,TRBV6-5,.,CASRETVSYEQYF,TGTGCCAGCAGGGAGACAGTCTCCTACGAGCAGTACTTC
.,TRBJ2-2,TRBV2,.,CASRETRDTLTGELFF,TGTGCCAGCAGGGAAACCCGGGACACTCTCACCGGGGAGCTGTTTTTT
.,TRBJ1-1,TRBV5-1,TRBD1,CASSRTGQGLMNTEAFF,TGCGCCAGCAGCCGAACTGGACAGGGGCTCATGAACACTGAAGCTTTCTTT
.,TRBJ1-6,TRBV27,.,CASSPLSQGYNSPLHF,TGTGCCAGCAGCCCGCTGAGCCAGGGATATAATTCACCCCTCCACTTT
.,TRBJ1-1,TRBV5-1,.,CASSLTSGTTEAFF,TGCGCCAGCAGCTTGACCTCCGGGACAACTGAAGCTTTCTTT
once,TRBJ1-2,TRBV2,TRBD1,CASSDQDRGHGYTF,TGTGCCAGCAGTGATCAGGACAGGGGGCATGGCTACACCTTC
.,TRBJ2-1,TRBV27,TRBD1,CASNVPGQAGNEQFF,TGTGCCAGCAACGTCCCGGGACAGGCGGGGAATGAGCAGTTCTTC
.,TRBJ1-2,TRBV28,TRBD1,CASSPGGPGYGYTF,TGTGCCAGCAGTCCAGGGGGTCCGGGCTATGGCTACACCTTC
.,TRBJ2-7,TRBV10-3,TRBD1,CAISPDRGGSSSNEQYF,TGTGCCATCAGTCCGGACAGGGGGGGATCGAGCTCCAACGAGCAGTACTTC
.,TRBJ1-4,TRBV19,TRBD1,CASSLGQGAIATNEKLFF,TGTGCCAGTAGTCTGGGACAGGGGGCGATCGCAACTAATGAAAAACTGTTTTTT
.,TRBJ2-1,TRBV4-1,TRBD2,CASSSGSGGYNEQFF,TGCGCCAGCAGCAGTGGAAGCGGGGGGTACAATGAGCAGTTCTTC
.,TRBJ1-2,TRBV19,.,CASSTMGEGGAHGYTF,TGTGCCAGTAGTACCATGGGGGAAGGGGGAGCGCATGGCTACACCTTC
once,TRBJ2-7,TRBV19,TRBD2,CATQSGGRGEQYF,TGTGCCACTCAGAGTGGCGGGAGAGGCGAGCAGTACTTC
.,TRBJ2-1,TRBV7-9,TRBD2,CASSPPGTSGRGEQFF,TGTGCCAGCAGCCCCCCCGGGACTAGCGGGAGGGGAGAGCAGTTCTTC
few,TRBJ1-2,TRBV6-5,.,CASRSRGSYGYTF,TGTGCCAGCAGATCTAGGGGGAGTTATGGCTACACCTTC
.,TRBJ1-5,TRBV19,.,CASSEGQPQHF,TGTGCCAGTAGTGAGGGTCAGCCCCAGCATTTT
.,TRBJ1-1,TRBV18,TRBD1,CASSGQGYTEAFF,TGTGCCAGCTCTGGACAGGGGTACACTGAAGCTTTCTTT
.,TRBJ1-1,TRBV5-1,TRBD1,CASSGTGVGTEAFF,TGCGCCAGCAGCGGGACAGGGGTCGGGACTGAAGCTTTCTTT
few,TRBJ2-2,TRBV27,.,CASSLVPQYTGELFF,TGTGCCAGCAGTTTAGTCCCTCAGTACACCGGGGAGCTGTTTTTT
.,TRBJ2-3,TRBV28,.,CASSANTSPPAQYF,TGTGCCAGCAGTGCGAATACCTCCCCCCCGGCGCAGTATTTT
.,TRBJ2-7,TRBV14,.,CASSLRHLSYEQYF,TGTGCCAGCAGTCTCAGGCATCTCTCCTACGAGCAGTACTTC
once,TRBJ2-1,TRBV11-3,TRBD2,CASSYSAGGPIEQFF,TGTGCCAGCAGCTACTCAGCGGGGGGGCCGATTGAGCAGTTCTTC
.,TRBJ2-3,TRBV30,TRBD2,CAWSRGLAGSDTQYF,TGTGCCTGGAGTCGGGGACTAGCGGGATCAGATACGCAGTATTTT
.,TRBJ1-2,TRBV3-1/TRBV3-2,TRBD1,CASSQAGGSGGYTF,TGTGCCAGCAGCCAAGCAGGGGGTTCTGGTGGCTACACCTTC
.,TRBJ2-7,TRBV5-1,TRBD1,CASSQWDRLHSEQYF,TGCGCCAGCAGCCAATGGGACAGACTTCATAGCGAGCAGTACTTC
.,TRBJ2-3,TRBV7-6,.,CASSRQGTDTQYF,TGTGCCAGCAGTAGACAGGGCACAGATACGCAGTATTTT
.,TRBJ1-2,TRBV7-2,.,CASSLVGGLYGYTF,TGTGCCAGCAGCTTAGTGGGGGGGCTCTATGGCTACACCTTC
.,TRBJ2-3,TRBV6-4,.,CASSAAGHTDTQYF,TGTGCCAGCAGTGCAGCGGGCCACACAGATACGCAGTATTTT
.,TRBJ2-5,TRBV9,.,CASSPGQPRQETQYF,TGTGCCAGCAGCCCCGGACAGCCCCGCCAAGAGACCCAGTACTTC
.,TRBJ2-1,TRBV24-1,TRBD1,CATSDLTGKYNEQFF,TGTGCCACCAGTGACCTGACAGGGAAGTACAATGAGCAGTTCTTC
.,TRBJ2-1,TRBV6-1,.,CASSPSTEKDEQFF,TGTGCCAGCAGCCCCTCGACGGAGAAGGATGAGCAGTTCTTC
.,TRBJ2-1,TRBV11-2,TRBD2,CASSLVFGGRDNEQFF,TGTGCCAGCAGCTTAGTATTTGGCGGGAGGGACAATGAGCAGTTCTTC
.,TRBJ2-1,TRBV2,.,CASSRDRDSLYNEQFF,TGTGCCAGCAGTCGCGACCGGGACTCCTTATACAATGAGCAGTTCTTC
.,TRBJ1-1,TRBV5-8,.,CASNRGYGRYTEAFF,TGTGCCAGCAACCGGGGGTATGGAAGGTACACTGAAGCTTTCTTT
few,TRBJ1-2,TRBV20-1,.,CSARKTGGYTF,TGCAGTGCTAGAAAGACAGGCGGCTACACCTTC